This T cell receptor (beta chain) derives from a study of blood T cell repertoires in COVID-19. Background on the study: COVID-19 samples, acute and convalescent, were from the United States, Italy and Spain.

Clones were sequenced by immunoSEQ multiplex PCR, and TCRdb holds only the in-frame ones, with some missing. Seen here are some 320,000 clones, 90% observed once, and the top ten hold 2.6%. The CDR3 length is 17 residues. The germline V and J ends were trimmed by 4 bases and 5 bases, with 21 bases remaining between them. Per germline, CDR1 LGHDT and CDR2 YNNKEL (reference sequence). The participants were between about 18 and 90 years old and came from about two dozen US areas. The recovered donors of Cohort 3 showed two negative PCRs, clearance, or symptom resolution. This chain uses TRBV3-1 (or the pseudogene TRBV3-2) with TRBJ2-1; weak D call: TRBD2 (5 bases). This receptor was obtained from a man aged 60 to 69 who had recovered from COVID-19. The sequenced sample was PBMCs or T cells enriched from blood (not recorded which). The CDR3 spells CASSPAASWAMDNEQFF. The CDR3 coding sequence is TGTGCCAGCAGCCCGGCCGCTAGCTGGGCAATGGACAATGAGCAGTTCTTC.